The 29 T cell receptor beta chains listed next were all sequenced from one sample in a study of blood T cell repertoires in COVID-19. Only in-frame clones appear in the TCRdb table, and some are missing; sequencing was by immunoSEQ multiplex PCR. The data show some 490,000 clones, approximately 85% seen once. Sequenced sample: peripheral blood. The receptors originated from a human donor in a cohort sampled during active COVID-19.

The CDR3 loop is CASSLALLNTEAFF. DNA of the CDR3: TGTGCCAGCAGCTTAGCACTACTGAACACTGAAGCTTTCTTT. This rearrangement joins TRBV7-8 to TRBJ1-1; D gene unclear. Deletions cut 0 bases from V and 0 bases from J, with 5 bases between. Germline CDR1 reads SGHVS; CDR2 reads FQNEAQ. The CDR3 totals 14 residues.

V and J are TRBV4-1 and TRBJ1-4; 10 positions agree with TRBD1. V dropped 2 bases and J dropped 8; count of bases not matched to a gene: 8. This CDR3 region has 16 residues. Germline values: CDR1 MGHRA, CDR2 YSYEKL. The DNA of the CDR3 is TGCGCCAGCAGCCAATTACTAGGACAGGGGGAAGAAAAACTGTTTTTT. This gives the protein CASSQLLGQGEEKLFF.

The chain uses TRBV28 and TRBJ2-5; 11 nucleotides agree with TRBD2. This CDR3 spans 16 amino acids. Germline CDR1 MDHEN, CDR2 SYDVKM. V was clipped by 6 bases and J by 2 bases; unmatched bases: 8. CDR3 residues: CASSSRLAGTQETQYF. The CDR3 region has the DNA TGTGCCAGCAGCTCTCGACTAGCGGGGACGCAAGAGACCCAGTACTTC.

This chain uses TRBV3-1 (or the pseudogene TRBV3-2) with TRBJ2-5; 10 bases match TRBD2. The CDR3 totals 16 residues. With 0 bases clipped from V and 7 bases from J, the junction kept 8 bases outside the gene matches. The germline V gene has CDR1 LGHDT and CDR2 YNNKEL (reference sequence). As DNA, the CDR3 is TGTGCCAGCAGCCAAGAGGGGTCTAGACTAGCGGGGACCCAGTACTTC. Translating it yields CASSQEGSRLAGTQYF.

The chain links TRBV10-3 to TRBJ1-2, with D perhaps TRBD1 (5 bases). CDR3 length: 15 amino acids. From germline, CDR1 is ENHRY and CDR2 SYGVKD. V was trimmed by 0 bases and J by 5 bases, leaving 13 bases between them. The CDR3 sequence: CAISESTRASYGYTF. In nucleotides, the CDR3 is TGTGCCATCAGTGAGTCGACCAGGGCTTCATATGGCTACACCTTC.

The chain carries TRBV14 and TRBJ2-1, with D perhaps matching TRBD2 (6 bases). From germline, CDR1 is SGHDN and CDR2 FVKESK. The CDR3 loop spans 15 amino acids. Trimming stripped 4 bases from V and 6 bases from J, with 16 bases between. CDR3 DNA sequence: TGTGCCAGCAGCCCGACGGGAGTGGGAGGCAATGAGCAGTTCTTC. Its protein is CASSPTGVGGNEQFF.

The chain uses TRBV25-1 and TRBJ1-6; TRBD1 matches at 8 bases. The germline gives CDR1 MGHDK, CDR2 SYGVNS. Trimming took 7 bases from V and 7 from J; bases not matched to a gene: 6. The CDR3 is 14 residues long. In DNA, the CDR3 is TGTGCCAGCATGAGACAGGGGCTAAATTCACCCCTCCACTTT. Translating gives CASMRQGLNSPLHF.

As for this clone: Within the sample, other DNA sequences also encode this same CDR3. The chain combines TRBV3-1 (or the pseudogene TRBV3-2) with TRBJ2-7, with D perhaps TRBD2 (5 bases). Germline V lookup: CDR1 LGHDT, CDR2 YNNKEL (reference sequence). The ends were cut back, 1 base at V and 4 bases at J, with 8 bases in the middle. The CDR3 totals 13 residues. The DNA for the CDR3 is TGTGCCAGCAGCCAAGTACGAGGGTACGAGCAGTACTTC. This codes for CASSQVRGYEQYF.

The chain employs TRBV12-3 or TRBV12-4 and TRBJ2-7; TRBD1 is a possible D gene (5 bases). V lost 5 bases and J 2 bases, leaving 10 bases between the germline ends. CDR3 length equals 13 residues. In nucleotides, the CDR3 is TGTGCCAGCAGTCCCGAGACAGCCTACGAGCAGTACTTC. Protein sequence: CASSPETAYEQYF.

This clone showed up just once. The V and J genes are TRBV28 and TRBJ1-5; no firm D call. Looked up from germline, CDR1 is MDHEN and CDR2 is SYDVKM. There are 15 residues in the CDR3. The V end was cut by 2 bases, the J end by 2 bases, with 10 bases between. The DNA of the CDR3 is TGTGCCAGCAGTTTAACCGAACGCGGCAATCAGCCCCAGCATTTT. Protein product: CASSLTERGNQPQHF.

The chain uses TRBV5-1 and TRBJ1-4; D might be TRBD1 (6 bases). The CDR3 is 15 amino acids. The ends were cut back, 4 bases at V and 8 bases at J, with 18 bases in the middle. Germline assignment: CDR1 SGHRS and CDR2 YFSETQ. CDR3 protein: CASSPTGLYNEKLFF. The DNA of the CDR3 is TGCGCCAGCAGCCCCACAGGGCTTTATAACGAAAAACTGTTTTTT. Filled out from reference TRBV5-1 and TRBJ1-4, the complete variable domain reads KAGVTQTPRYLIKTRGQQVTLSCSPISGHRSVSWYQQTPGQGLQFLFEYFSETQRNKGNFPGRFSGRQFSNSRSEMNVSTLELGDSALYLCASSPTGLYNEKLFFGSGTQLSVL.

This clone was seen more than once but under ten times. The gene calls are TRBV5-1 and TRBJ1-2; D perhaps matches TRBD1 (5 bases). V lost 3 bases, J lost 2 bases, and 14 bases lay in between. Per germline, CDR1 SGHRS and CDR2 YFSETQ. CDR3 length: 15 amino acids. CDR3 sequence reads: CASSSTGRDNYGYTF. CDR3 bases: TGCGCCAGCAGCTCTACCGGGAGGGACAACTATGGCTACACCTTC.

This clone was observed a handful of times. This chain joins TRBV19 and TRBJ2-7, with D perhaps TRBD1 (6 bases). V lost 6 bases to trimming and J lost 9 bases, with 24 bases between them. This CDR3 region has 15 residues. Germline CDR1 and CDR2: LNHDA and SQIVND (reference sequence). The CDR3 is CASSLPGQDIRGQYF. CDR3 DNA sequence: TGTGCCAGTAGCCTCCCGGGACAAGATATACGAGGGCAGTACTTC. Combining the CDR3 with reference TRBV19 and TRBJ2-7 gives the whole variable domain DGGITQSPKYLFRKEGQNVTLSCEQNLNHDAMYWYRQDPGQGLRLIYYSQIVNDFQKGDIAEGYSVSREKKESFPLTVTSAQKNPTAFYLCASSLPGQDIRGQYFGPGTRLTVT.

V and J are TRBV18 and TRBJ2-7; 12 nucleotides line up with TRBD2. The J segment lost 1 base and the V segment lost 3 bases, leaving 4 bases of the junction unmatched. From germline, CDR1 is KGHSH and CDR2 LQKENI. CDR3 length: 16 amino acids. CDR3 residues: CASSPLAGGPSYEQYF. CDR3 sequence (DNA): TGTGCCAGCTCACCCCTAGCGGGAGGGCCTTCCTACGAGCAGTACTTC.

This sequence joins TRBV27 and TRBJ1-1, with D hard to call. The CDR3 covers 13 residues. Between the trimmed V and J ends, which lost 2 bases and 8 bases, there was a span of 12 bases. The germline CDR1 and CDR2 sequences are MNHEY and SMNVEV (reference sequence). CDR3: CASSLISGSEAFF. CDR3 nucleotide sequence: TGTGCCAGCAGTTTAATATCCGGGTCAGAAGCTTTCTTT.

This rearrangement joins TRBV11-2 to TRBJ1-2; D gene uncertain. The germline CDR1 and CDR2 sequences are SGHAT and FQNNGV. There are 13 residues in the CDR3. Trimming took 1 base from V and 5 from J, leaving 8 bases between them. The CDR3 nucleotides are TGTGCCAGCAGCTTAGTACAGCCGTATGGCTACACCTTC. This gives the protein CASSLVQPYGYTF.

CDR3 region: CSVDQGAEAFF. The CDR3 nucleotides are TGCAGCGTTGACCAGGGGGCTGAAGCTTTCTTT. The chain links TRBV29-1 to TRBJ1-1, with 7 bases that match TRBD1. Trimming cost V 3 bases and J 6 bases; bases outside gene matches: 1. Germline CDR1 is SQVTM and CDR2 is ANQGSEA. The CDR3 extends over 11 amino acids. Filled out from reference TRBV29-1 and TRBJ1-1, the complete variable domain reads SAVISQKPSRDICQRGTSLTIQCQVDSQVTMMFWYRQQPGQSLTLIATANQGSEATYESGFVIDKFPISRPNLTFSTLTVSNMSPEDSSIYLCSVDQGAEAFFGQGTRLTVV.

CDR3 in DNA: TGCGCCAGCAGCCCCGGGACTAGCTTGGGCGAGCAGTACTTC. Amino acid sequence: CASSPGTSLGEQYF. The chain is built from TRBV5-1 and TRBJ2-7; 9 bases line up with TRBD2. The V gene end was trimmed by 4 bases and the J gene end by 6 bases; junction bases not matched to a gene: 8. CDR1 SGHRS and CDR2 YFSETQ come from the germline V gene. The CDR3 totals 14 residues.

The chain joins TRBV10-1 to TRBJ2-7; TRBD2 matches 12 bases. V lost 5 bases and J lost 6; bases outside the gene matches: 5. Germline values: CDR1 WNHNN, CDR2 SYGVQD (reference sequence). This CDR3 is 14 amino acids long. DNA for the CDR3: TGCGCCAGCAGTCCCGGACTAGCGGGACGCGAGCAGTACTTC. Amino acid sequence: CASSPGLAGREQYF.

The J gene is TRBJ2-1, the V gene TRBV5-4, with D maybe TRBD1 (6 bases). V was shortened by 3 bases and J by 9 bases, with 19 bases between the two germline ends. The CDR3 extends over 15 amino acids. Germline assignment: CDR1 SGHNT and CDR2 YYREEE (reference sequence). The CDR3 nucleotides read TGTGCCAGCAGCTCCCCCCCACAGGGTTGGAGTGAGCAGTTCTTC. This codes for CASSSPPQGWSEQFF.

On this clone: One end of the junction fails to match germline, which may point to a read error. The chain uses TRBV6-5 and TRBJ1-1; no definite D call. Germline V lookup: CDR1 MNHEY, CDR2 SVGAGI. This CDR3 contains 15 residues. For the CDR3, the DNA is TGTGCCAGCATACATCCCGACGCCGGAGGGAGGAAGCTGTACTTT. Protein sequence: CASIHPDAGGRKLYF.

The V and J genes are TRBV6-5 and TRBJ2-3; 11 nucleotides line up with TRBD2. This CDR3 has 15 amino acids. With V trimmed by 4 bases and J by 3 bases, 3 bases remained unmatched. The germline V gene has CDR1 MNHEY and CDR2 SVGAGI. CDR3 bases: TGTGCCAGCAGTTTTACTAGCGGGAGAACAGATACGCAGTATTTT. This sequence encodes CASSFTSGRTDTQYF.

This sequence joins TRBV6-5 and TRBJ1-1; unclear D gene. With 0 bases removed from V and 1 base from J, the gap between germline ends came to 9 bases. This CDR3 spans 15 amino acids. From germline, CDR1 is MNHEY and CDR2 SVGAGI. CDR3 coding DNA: TGTGCCAGCAGTTACTCGGGCAGGCCGAACACTGAAGCTTTCTTT. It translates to CASSYSGRPNTEAFF.

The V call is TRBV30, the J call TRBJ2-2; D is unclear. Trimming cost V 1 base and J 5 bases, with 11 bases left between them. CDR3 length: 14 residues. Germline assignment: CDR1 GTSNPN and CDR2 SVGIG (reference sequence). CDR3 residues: CAWSAVARTGELFF. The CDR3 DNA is TGTGCCTGGAGTGCGGTAGCTCGGACCGGGGAGCTGTTTTTT.

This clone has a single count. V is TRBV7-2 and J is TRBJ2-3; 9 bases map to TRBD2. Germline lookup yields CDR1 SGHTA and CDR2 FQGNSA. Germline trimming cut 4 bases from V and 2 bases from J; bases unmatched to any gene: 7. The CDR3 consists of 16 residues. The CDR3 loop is CASSSGLAPYTDTQYF. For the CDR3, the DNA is TGTGCCAGCAGCTCCGGACTAGCGCCCTACACAGATACGCAGTATTTT.

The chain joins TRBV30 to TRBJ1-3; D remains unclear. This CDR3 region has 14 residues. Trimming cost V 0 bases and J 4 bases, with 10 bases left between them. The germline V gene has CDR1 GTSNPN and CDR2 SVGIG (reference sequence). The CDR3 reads CAWSVLSGGNTIYF. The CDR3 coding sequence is TGTGCCTGGAGTGTGTTGTCCGGGGGAAACACCATATATTTT. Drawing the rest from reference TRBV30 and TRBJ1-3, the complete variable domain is SQTIHQWPATLVQPVGSPLSLECTVEGTSNPNLYWYRQAAGRGLQLLFYSVGIGQISSEVPQNLSASRPQDRQFILSSKKLLLSDSGFYLCAWSVLSGGNTIYFGEGSWLTVV.

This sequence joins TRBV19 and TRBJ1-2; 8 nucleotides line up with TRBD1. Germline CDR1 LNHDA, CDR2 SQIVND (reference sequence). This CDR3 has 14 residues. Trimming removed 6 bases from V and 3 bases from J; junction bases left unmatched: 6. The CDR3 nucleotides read TGTGCCAGTAGGGATTTGACAGGGGACTATGGCTACACCTTC. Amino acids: CASRDLTGDYGYTF.

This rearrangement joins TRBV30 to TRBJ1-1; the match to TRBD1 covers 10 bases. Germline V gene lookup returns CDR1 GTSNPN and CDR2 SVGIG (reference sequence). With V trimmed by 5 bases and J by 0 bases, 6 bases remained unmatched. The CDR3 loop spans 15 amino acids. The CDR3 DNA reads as TGTGCCTGGGCGGACAGGGGGTGGGTGAACACTGAAGCTTTCTTT. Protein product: CAWADRGWVNTEAFF.

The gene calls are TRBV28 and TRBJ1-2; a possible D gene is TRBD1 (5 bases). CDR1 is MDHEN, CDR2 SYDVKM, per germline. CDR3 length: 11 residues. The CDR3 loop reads CVGGNGYGYTF. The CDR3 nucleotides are TGTGTCGGGGGTAATGGCTATGGCTACACCTTC.